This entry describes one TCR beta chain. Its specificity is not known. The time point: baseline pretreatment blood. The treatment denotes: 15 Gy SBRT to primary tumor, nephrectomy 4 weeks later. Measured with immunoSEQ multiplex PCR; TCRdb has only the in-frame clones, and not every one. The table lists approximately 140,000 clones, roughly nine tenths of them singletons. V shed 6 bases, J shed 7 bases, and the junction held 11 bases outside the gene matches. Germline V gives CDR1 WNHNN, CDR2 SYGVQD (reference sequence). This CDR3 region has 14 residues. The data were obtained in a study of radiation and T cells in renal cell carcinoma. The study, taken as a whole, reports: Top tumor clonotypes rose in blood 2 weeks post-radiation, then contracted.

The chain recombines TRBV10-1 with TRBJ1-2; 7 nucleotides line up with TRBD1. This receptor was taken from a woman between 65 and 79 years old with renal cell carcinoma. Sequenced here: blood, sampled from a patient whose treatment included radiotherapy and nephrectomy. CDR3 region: CASRVHRGSRGYTF. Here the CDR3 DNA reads TGCGCCAGCAGAGTACACAGGGGATCGCGTGGCTACACCTTC.